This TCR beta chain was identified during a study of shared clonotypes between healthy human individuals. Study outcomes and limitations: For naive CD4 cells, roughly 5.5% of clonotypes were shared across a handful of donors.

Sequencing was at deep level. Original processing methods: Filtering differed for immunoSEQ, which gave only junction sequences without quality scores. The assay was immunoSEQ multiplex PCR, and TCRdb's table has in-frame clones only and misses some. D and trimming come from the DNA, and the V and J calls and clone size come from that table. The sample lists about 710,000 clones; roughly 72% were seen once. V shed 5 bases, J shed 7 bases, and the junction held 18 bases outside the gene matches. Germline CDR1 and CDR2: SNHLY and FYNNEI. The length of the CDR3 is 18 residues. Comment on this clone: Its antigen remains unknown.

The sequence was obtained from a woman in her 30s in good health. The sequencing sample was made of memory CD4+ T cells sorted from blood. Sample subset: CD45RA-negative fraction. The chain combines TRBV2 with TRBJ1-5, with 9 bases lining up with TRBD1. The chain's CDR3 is CASSRRGPGTGIEQPQHF. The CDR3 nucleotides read TGTGCCAGCAGTCGTCGGGGTCCCGGGACAGGGATAGAACAGCCCCAGCATTTT.